Below are 7 T cell receptor beta chains sequenced from a single sample in a study of CD8 T cells in Susac syndrome. The authors reverse transcribed roughly 0.5 to 1 ug RNA with random hexamers. Using its own MiXCR run on the immunoSEQ multiplex PCR reads, TCRdb lists one record per CDR3 protein. The profile covers some 110,000 distinct CDR3 sequences, with 85% to 95% appearing a single time and 0.085% to 0.095% taken by the ten largest. The sample comprised CD4+ T cells from PBMCs. The source of these receptors is a human donor with multiple sclerosis.

The chain has TRBV12-3 or TRBV12-4 and TRBJ1-2, with 8 bases identical to TRBD1. With 3 bases clipped from V and 0 bases from J, the junction kept 12 bases outside the gene matches. The CDR3 runs to 18 residues. The CDR3 region has the DNA TGTGCCAGCAGTTTTGCAGGACAGGGTCGTCGGGCTAACTATGGCTACACCTTC. This encodes CASSFAGQGRRANYGYTF.

The chain couples TRBV3-1 to TRBJ1-2, with no clear D. The CDR3 has 13 residues. The V gene lost 4 bases and the J gene lost 6 bases, with 12 bases spanning the gap. In germline, CDR1 is LGHDT, CDR2 YNNKEL (reference sequence). DNA of the CDR3: TGTGCCAGCAGCCTTGCGTGGGTGAATGGCTACACCTTC. Protein sequence: CASSLAWVNGYTF.

V is TRBV30 and J is TRBJ1-1; D remains unclear. Germline V CDR1 and CDR2: GTSNPN, SVGIG (reference sequence). Trimming stripped 0 bases from V and 0 bases from J, with 11 bases between. CDR3 length: 15 residues. CDR3 residues: CAWSVSLRVNTEAFF. CDR3 nucleotide sequence: TGTGCCTGGAGTGTCTCACTGCGGGTGAACACTGAAGCTTTCTTT.

The chain recombines TRBV20-1 with TRBJ1-1; 11 bases fit TRBD1. Germline V lookup: CDR1 DFQATT, CDR2 SNEGSKA (reference sequence). This CDR3 region has 14 residues. Trimming removed 2 bases from V and 4 bases from J; junction bases left unmatched: 3. The CDR3 nucleotides read TGCAGTGCTAGATCCGGGACAGGGGGCACTGAAGCTTTCTTT. Translated: CSARSGTGGTEAFF.

V usage is TRBV7-2 and J usage is TRBJ1-1, with D tentatively TRBD1 (6 bases). V was shortened by 5 bases and J by 3 bases, with 16 bases between the two germline ends. The length of the CDR3 is 15 residues. CDR1 is SGHTA, CDR2 FQGNSA, per germline. This CDR3 is CASSPPGGAHTEAFF. CDR3 in DNA: TGTGCCAGCAGCCCACCGGGGGGCGCCCACACTGAAGCTTTCTTT. The entire variable domain, with the rest obtained from reference TRBV7-2 and TRBJ1-1, is as follows: GAGVSQSPSNKVTEKGKDVELRCDPISGHTALYWYRQSLGQGLEFLIYFQGNSAPDKSGLPSDRFSAERTGGSVSTLTIQRTQQEDSAVYLCASSPPGGAHTEAFFGQGTRLTVV.

This clonotype appeared a few times. The rearrangement joins TRBV27 to TRBJ2-2; 12 positions agree with TRBD2. This CDR3 is 16 amino acids long. CDR1 and CDR2 (germline): MNHEY, SMNVEV (reference sequence). The V segment lost 5 bases and the J segment 7 bases; nucleotides outside the gene matches: 8. CDR3 DNA: TGTGCCAGCAGTCCTCTAGCGGGGGGGCTCGGCGGGGAGCTGTTTTTT. Protein sequence: CASSPLAGGLGGELFF.

The DNA for the CDR3 is TGTGCCACCAGTGAACCTGGGGCCAACGTCCTGACTTTC. Its translation: CATSEPGANVLTF. The V gene is TRBV24-1, the J gene TRBJ2-6; no firm D call. The CDR3 extends over 13 amino acids. Deletions cut 4 bases from V and 2 bases from J, with 2 bases between. Germline CDR1 and CDR2: KGHDR and SFDVKD.